A single T cell receptor beta chain is shown here with its context. This table comes from immunoSEQ multiplex PCR, and its TCRdb copy is limited to in-frame clones, with some not included. The data hold roughly 150,000 clones, with approximately 80% observed a single time. This record belongs to a study of cytotoxic CD8 clonotypes in ibrutinib-treated CLL. The CDR3 extends over 17 amino acids. The V gene end was trimmed by 2 bases and the J gene end by 5 bases; junction bases not matched to a gene: 14. Germline V gives CDR1 MNHNS, CDR2 SASEGT. This chain uses TRBV6-1 with TRBJ2-5; 7 bases fit TRBD2. Sample: PBMCs, taken after 12 months of ibrutinib treatment. The receptor comes from a human donor with chronic lymphocytic leukemia. Here the CDR3 DNA reads TGTGCCAGCAGTGAACAAGCGGGGAGGAAGGCAGTTGAGACCCAGTACTTC. Translated, it gives CASSEQAGRKAVETQYF.